Below are 25 T cell receptor beta chains sequenced from a single sample in a study of post-analysis software for immune sequencing data. Broader study findings: TRBV segments more frequent in patients than in controls numbered five and included TRBV5-6, TRBV5-1 and TRBV20-1.

Prepared libraries of TCR beta cDNA carried unique molecular identifiers. TCRdb processed the PCR reads anew with MiXCR; each CDR3 protein has one entry. The table includes some 800,000 distinct CDR3 sequences, more than 45% detected once. These receptors' targets are unknown. The source material was blood. The source is a girl between 5 and 17 years old with multiple sclerosis.

The rearrangement uses TRBV5-1 and TRBJ2-7; D is perhaps TRBD2 (6 bases). The length of the CDR3 is 17 residues. The V end was cut by 0 bases, the J end by 2 bases, with 18 bases between. Germline V gives CDR1 SGHRS, CDR2 YFSETQ. The CDR3 loop reads CASSLEGGKKRTYEQYF. DNA of the CDR3: TGCGCCAGCAGCTTGGAAGGAGGGAAAAAGAGGACCTACGAGCAGTACTTC. Drawing the rest from reference TRBV5-1 and TRBJ2-7, the complete variable domain is KAGVTQTPRYLIKTRGQQVTLSCSPISGHRSVSWYQQTPGQGLQFLFEYFSETQRNKGNFPGRFSGRQFSNSRSEMNVSTLELGDSALYLCASSLEGGKKRTYEQYFGPGTRLTVT.

J is TRBJ2-7 and V is TRBV5-1; the D is unclear. Germline assignment: CDR1 SGHRS and CDR2 YFSETQ. The V and J ends lost 1 base and 3 bases respectively, with 8 bases between them. This CDR3 is built from 13 residues. As DNA, the CDR3 is TGCGCCAGCAGCTTGATAACCCACTACGAGCAGTACTTC. Protein sequence: CASSLITHYEQYF.

V usage is TRBV5-5 and J usage is TRBJ2-1, with a weak D call TRBD2 (5 bases). Trimming stripped 3 bases from V and 0 bases from J, with 7 bases between. Germline V gene data show CDR1 as SGHKS and CDR2 as YYEKEE (reference sequence). This CDR3 has 14 amino acids. The CDR3 loop is CASSWEISYNEQFF. Here the CDR3 DNA reads TGTGCCAGCAGCTGGGAGATCTCCTACAATGAGCAGTTCTTC.

This clonotype has more than one count but fewer than ten. V gene TRBV6-5 combines with J gene TRBJ1-2; D remains unclear. The V and J ends lost 5 bases and 5 bases respectively, with 9 bases between them. Germline assignment: CDR1 MNHEY and CDR2 SVGAGI. CDR3 size: 12 residues. CDR3 loop: CASSNLRYGYTF. For the CDR3, the DNA is TGTGCCAGCAGTAACCTCCGGTATGGCTACACCTTC.

This clonotype was detected only a few times. An end of the junction does not agree with germline; a read error may underlie this. The chain combines TRBV7-7 with TRBJ2-7; D perhaps matches TRBD1 (5 bases). CDR3 length: 15 residues. Germline CDR1 reads SSHAT; CDR2 reads FNYEAQ (reference sequence). The CDR3 nucleotides read TGTGCTAGCAGCTTAGATCAGGGTTCTGGGTACGAGCAGTACTTC. It encodes CASSLDQGSGYEQYF.

In this sample, this clonotype turned up a few times. The rearrangement links TRBV2 to TRBJ1-2, with D possibly TRBD1 on 5 matching bases. The CDR3 is made up of 13 amino acids. The germline V gene encodes CDR1 SNHLY and CDR2 FYNNEI. V lost 4 bases, J lost 4 bases, and 10 bases lay in between. The CDR3 here is CASSVRQSYGYTF. The CDR3 coding sequence is TGTGCCAGCAGTGTTCGACAGAGCTATGGCTACACCTTC.

The rearrangement joins TRBV29-1 to TRBJ2-1; 8 positions match TRBD2. The CDR3 runs to 15 residues. The junction had 5 bases not matched to a gene; V was cut back by 0 bases and J by 4 bases. The germline V gene has CDR1 SQVTM and CDR2 ANQGSEA. CDR3 amino acids: CSVEDAGGTYNEQFF. The CDR3 coding sequence is TGCAGCGTTGAAGACGCGGGAGGAACTTACAATGAGCAGTTCTTC.

This clonotype occurred many times. This rearrangement joins TRBV7-9 to TRBJ2-1; the D is unclear. Trimming took 5 bases from V and 2 from J, leaving 13 bases between them. This CDR3 region has 15 residues. Germline V gene data show CDR1 as SEHNR and CDR2 as FQNEAQ (reference sequence). The CDR3 spells CASSPSDAAYNEQFF. DNA for the CDR3: TGTGCCAGCAGCCCGTCGGACGCAGCCTACAATGAGCAGTTCTTC.

The V and J genes are TRBV6-6 and TRBJ2-7; no clear D gene. Germline V gene data show CDR1 as MNHNY and CDR2 as SVGAGI (reference sequence). V gave up 0 bases and J gave up 0 bases, with 12 bases separating them. The CDR3 totals 16 residues. The CDR3 is CASSYSSSTPSYEQYF. CDR3 nucleotides: TGTGCCAGCAGTTACTCTTCTTCTACCCCCTCCTACGAGCAGTACTTC.

This chain joins TRBV9 and TRBJ2-2, with TRBD2 identical over 7 bases. The trim removed 4 bases at V and 5 bases at J, leaving 8 bases unmatched. Germline V gives CDR1 SGDLS, CDR2 YYNGEE. This CDR3 contains 15 residues. CDR3 nucleotide sequence: TGTGCCAGCAGCCCTCTCGGGGGAGGGACCGGGGAGCTGTTTTTT. Encoded protein: CASSPLGGGTGELFF. Using reference TRBV9 and TRBJ2-2 for the parts outside the CDR3, the full variable domain is DSGVTQTPKHLITATGQRVTLRCSPRSGDLSVYWYQQSLDQGLQFLIQYYNGEERAKGNILERFSAQQFPDLHSELNLSSLELGDSALYFCASSPLGGGTGELFFGEGSRLTVL.

This clonotype occurred a few times. The V and J genes are TRBV10-3 and TRBJ2-1, with 7 nucleotides matching TRBD2. V shed 6 bases, J shed 6 bases, and the junction held 5 bases outside the gene matches. The germline V gene encodes CDR1 ENHRY and CDR2 SYGVKD. The CDR3 covers 13 residues. The CDR3 DNA reads as TGTGCCATCAGGGGGGACTACTCCAATGAGCAGTTCTTC. Protein product: CAIRGDYSNEQFF.

This clonotype was found many times. V is TRBV29-1 and J is TRBJ1-2; TRBD1 might be the D (5 bases). Trimming removed 5 bases at V and 3 bases at J, with 7 bases between. The CDR3 has 11 amino acids. CDR1 SQVTM and CDR2 ANQGSEA come from the germline V gene. Here the CDR3 reads CSVTGDYGYTF. CDR3 DNA: TGCAGCGTTACGGGGGACTATGGCTACACCTTC.

This clonotype appeared a few times. This rearrangement joins TRBV13 to TRBJ2-7; 7 nucleotides match TRBD1. Germline V gene lookup returns CDR1 PRHDT and CDR2 FYEKMQ (reference sequence). Trimming at V came to 4 bases and at J to 2 bases, leaving 5 bases not matched to a gene. This CDR3 has 14 amino acids. CDR3 in DNA: TGTGCCAGCAGCTACCGGGACAGACCCTACGAGCAGTACTTC. It yields the protein CASSYRDRPYEQYF.

This clonotype was seen a handful of times. This chain connects TRBV15 to TRBJ2-1; D gene ambiguous. The CDR3 totals 14 residues. Trimming shortened V by 7 bases and J by 8 bases, and 18 bases separated the two germline ends. CDR1 LNHNV and CDR2 YYDKDF come from the germline V gene (reference sequence). The CDR3 region is CATTTGPIGDEQFF. CDR3 nucleotides: TGTGCCACCACAACTGGACCCATAGGTGATGAGCAGTTCTTC.

This chain joins TRBV18 and TRBJ1-1; TRBD1 matches 7 bases. In germline, CDR1 is KGHSH, CDR2 LQKENI. The CDR3 has 13 residues. Trimming took 5 bases from V and 4 from J; bases not matched to a gene: 4. CDR3 residues: CASSRPGGTEAFF. The CDR3 region has the DNA TGTGCCAGCTCAAGGCCAGGGGGCACTGAAGCTTTCTTT.

V gene TRBV7-8 combines with J gene TRBJ2-1, with unresolved D. The V gene lost 5 bases and the J gene lost 0 bases, with 11 bases spanning the gap. The CDR3 is made up of 15 amino acids. Germline CDR1 reads SGHVS; CDR2 reads FQNEAQ. Here the CDR3 reads CASSRAQGSYNEQFF. CDR3 nucleotide sequence: TGTGCCAGCAGCCGGGCCCAAGGCTCCTACAATGAGCAGTTCTTC.

This clonotype was counted between two and nine times. The V call is TRBV7-2, the J call TRBJ1-4; D may be TRBD1 (6 bases). CDR3 size: 14 residues. V lost 6 bases and J 4 bases, leaving 12 bases between the germline ends. Germline CDR1 SGHTA, CDR2 FQGNSA. CDR3 in amino acids: CASRKTGGNEKLFF. CDR3 DNA: TGTGCCAGCAGGAAGACAGGCGGTAATGAAAAACTGTTTTTT.

The chain employs TRBV30 and TRBJ2-5; possibly TRBD1 for D (5 bases). The germline V and J ends were trimmed by 2 bases and 5 bases, with 9 bases remaining between them. The germline V gene has CDR1 GTSNPN and CDR2 SVGIG (reference sequence). This CDR3 contains 12 residues. For the CDR3, the DNA is TGTGCCTGGAGTCAGGGTGCGGAGACCCAGTACTTC. This encodes CAWSQGAETQYF.

V usage is TRBV12-3 or TRBV12-4 and J usage is TRBJ2-1; the match to TRBD2 covers 13 bases. V lost 7 bases and J lost 7; bases outside the gene matches: 4. The CDR3 length is 14 residues. DNA of the CDR3: TGTGCCAGCAACCCGGGACTAGCGGGAAATGAGCAGTTCTTC. Protein: CASNPGLAGNEQFF.

This sequence joins TRBV6-1 and TRBJ2-5; TRBD2 is a possible D gene (6 bases). The CDR3 contains 15 residues. Per germline, CDR1 MNHNS and CDR2 SASEGT. V shed 7 bases and J shed 4 bases, with 19 bases lying between them. The CDR3 DNA reads TGTGCCAGCACCTTGACAGTGACTAGGCTAGAGACCCAGTACTTC. Its protein is CASTLTVTRLETQYF.

This clonotype was observed a handful of times. This chain connects TRBV7-9 to TRBJ2-5; maybe TRBD2 (7 bases). Germline CDR1 is SEHNR and CDR2 is FQNEAQ (reference sequence). The CDR3 is 17 residues long. The ends were cut back, 5 bases at V and 11 bases at J, with 30 bases in the middle. CDR3 residues: CASSLTGGLTTSRGQYF. The CDR3 DNA sequence: TGTGCCAGCAGCCTTACGGGGGGCCTCACAACTTCACGGGGGCAGTACTTC.

As for this clonotype: An end of the junction does not agree with germline; a read error may underlie this. This sequence joins TRBV29-1 and TRBJ1-1; 7 bases align to TRBD1. Germline V gene data show CDR1 as SQVTM and CDR2 as ANQGSEA. The CDR3 runs 13 residues. The CDR3 nucleotides read TGCAGCGCAAAACAGGGGTTGAACGCTGAAGCTTTCTTT. It translates to CSAKQGLNAEAFF.

The gene calls are TRBV6-5 and TRBJ2-1; 7 bases are shared with TRBD2. Trimming removed 2 bases from V and 2 bases from J; junction bases left unmatched: 3. The V gene's germline CDR1 is MNHEY and CDR2 SVGAGI. The CDR3 has 15 residues. The CDR3 DNA reads TGTGCCAGCAGTTACGGAGCGGGACCCTACAATGAGCAGTTCTTC. It translates to CASSYGAGPYNEQFF.

V usage is TRBV7-2 and J usage is TRBJ1-2, with D perhaps TRBD1 (5 bases). Germline CDR1 reads SGHTA; CDR2 reads FQGNSA. Trimming took 5 bases from V and 2 from J, leaving 12 bases between them. The CDR3 spans 14 residues. The CDR3 coding sequence is TGTGCCAGCAGCACCCGGGGCTCGAACTATGGCTACACCTTC. Translating it yields CASSTRGSNYGYTF.

The genes are TRBV28 and TRBJ1-1; a weak D match, TRBD1 (5 bases). This CDR3 has 15 residues. In germline, CDR1 is MDHEN, CDR2 SYDVKM. Trimming shortened V by 6 bases and J by 3 bases, and 17 bases separated the two germline ends. The CDR3 bases are TGTGCCAGCAGCGGGGACGGAGTCAAGTACACTGAAGCTTTCTTT. This encodes CASSGDGVKYTEAFF. The complete variable domain, with remaining parts taken from reference TRBV28 and TRBJ1-1, reads DVKVTQSSRYLVKRTGEKVFLECVQDMDHENMFWYRQDPGLGLRLIYFSYDVKMKEKGDIPEGYSVSREKKERFSLILESASTNQTSMYLCASSGDGVKYTEAFFGQGTRLTVV.